Listed below are T cell receptor beta chains from one sample, sequenced in a study of blood T cell repertoires in COVID-19. The table came from immunoSEQ multiplex PCR; TCRdb's copy has only in-frame clones and leaves some out. The table includes 75,000 to 80,000 clones, roughly 80% detected once. Sample: peripheral blood. These receptors all come from a woman aged 60-70 years with acute or convalescent COVID-19. CDR3s include the opening cysteine and the closing phenylalanine or tryptophan. A D gene is named only where the DNA matches it firmly. A row's size may be missing; if present it is once, few, many or a size class.

size: .
V: TRBV19
J: TRBJ1-5
D: TRBD1
CDR3: CASSIAAGGSQPQHF
DNA: TGTGCCAGTAGTATAGCTGCAGGGGGTAGTCAGCCCCAGCATTTT

size: .
V: TRBV7-9
J: TRBJ1-2
D: .
CDR3: CASSRTATNYGYTF
DNA: TGTGCCAGCAGCCGGACAGCTACTAACTATGGCTACACCTTC

size: .
V: TRBV5-1
J: TRBJ2-5
D: .
CDR3: CASSLTGRQETQYF
DNA: TGCGCCAGCAGCTTGACAGGGCGCCAAGAGACCCAGTACTTC

size: .
V: TRBV10-1
J: TRBJ2-7
D: .
CDR3: CASSESTGSHEQYF
DNA: TGCGCCAGCAGTGAGTCGACAGGTAGCCACGAGCAGTACTTC

size: once
V: TRBV27
J: TRBJ1-6
D: .
CDR3: CASSSEVGSPLHF
DNA: TGTGCCAGCAGTTCGGAGGTCGGTTCACCCCTCCACTTT

size: .
V: TRBV7-9
J: TRBJ2-7
D: .
CDR3: CASSLGTEPYEQYF
DNA: TGTGCCAGCAGCTTAGGGACAGAGCCCTACGAGCAGTACTTC

size: .
V: TRBV5-1
J: TRBJ2-5
D: TRBD2
CDR3: CASSFLAGNQETQYF
DNA: TGCGCCAGCAGCTTCCTAGCGGGGAACCAAGAGACCCAGTACTTC

size: once
V: TRBV29-1
J: TRBJ1-2
D: TRBD1
CDR3: CSVADRVDYGYTF
DNA: TGCAGCGTCGCGGACAGGGTCGACTATGGCTACACCTTC

size: few
V: TRBV19
J: TRBJ1-1
D: .
CDR3: CASSILRQVNTEAFF
DNA: TGTGCCAGTAGTATCTTGCGACAGGTGAACACTGAAGCTTTCTTT

size: .
V: TRBV5-8
J: TRBJ1-2
D: TRBD1
CDR3: CASSRYDRGYNYGYTF
DNA: TGTGCCAGCAGCCGATACGACAGGGGTTATAACTATGGCTACACCTTC

size: once
V: TRBV30
J: TRBJ1-5
D: .
CDR3: CAWSASGNQPQHF
DNA: TGTGCCTGGAGCGCCTCGGGGAATCAGCCCCAGCATTTT

size: .
V: TRBV5-1
J: TRBJ2-7
D: .
CDR3: CASSLVGTPYEQYF
DNA: TGCGCCAGCAGCTTGGTGGGGACTCCCTACGAGCAGTACTTC

size: .
V: TRBV6-5
J: TRBJ2-6
D: .
CDR3: CATGGRTGANVLTF
DNA: TGTGCCACCGGAGGCCGTACCGGGGCCAACGTCCTGACTTTC

size: few
V: TRBV2
J: TRBJ1-5
D: .
CDR3: CASKDRYQPQHF
DNA: TGTGCCAGCAAGGACAGATATCAGCCCCAGCATTTT

size: .
V: TRBV3-1/TRBV3-2
J: TRBJ1-3
D: .
CDR3: CASSQGGRMGGNTIYF
DNA: TGTGCCAGCAGCCAAGGGGGCAGGATGGGTGGAAACACCATATATTTT

size: .
V: TRBV5-5
J: TRBJ2-5
D: TRBD1
CDR3: CASSLAVDRYQETQYF
DNA: TGTGCCAGCAGCTTGGCCGTGGACAGGTACCAAGAGACCCAGTACTTC

size: .
V: TRBV7-7
J: TRBJ2-1
D: TRBD1
CDR3: CASSLSGTGHPNEQFF
DNA: TGTGCTAGCAGCTTATCCGGGACAGGGCACCCCAATGAGCAGTTCTTC

size: .
V: TRBV9
J: TRBJ2-1
D: .
CDR3: CASSVGQISSYNEQFF
DNA: TGTGCCAGCAGCGTAGGACAGATTAGCTCCTACAATGAGCAGTTCTTC

size: many
V: TRBV24-1
J: TRBJ2-1
D: TRBD2
CDR3: CATSGLGSGGTNEQFF
DNA: TGTGCCACCAGTGGCTTGGGGAGCGGGGGGACCAATGAGCAGTTCTTC

size: .
V: TRBV29-1
J: TRBJ1-2
D: .
CDR3: CSVEYGSYGYTF
DNA: TGCAGCGTTGAATACGGGAGCTATGGCTACACCTTC

size: .
V: TRBV30
J: TRBJ2-7
D: TRBD1
CDR3: CAWSTTGGRNEQYF
DNA: TGTGCCTGGAGTACTACAGGGGGTAGGAACGAGCAGTACTTC

size: .
V: TRBV6-1
J: TRBJ2-3
D: TRBD2
CDR3: CASSETLAGGPDTQYF
DNA: TGTGCCAGCAGTGAAACGCTAGCGGGAGGACCAGATACGCAGTATTTT